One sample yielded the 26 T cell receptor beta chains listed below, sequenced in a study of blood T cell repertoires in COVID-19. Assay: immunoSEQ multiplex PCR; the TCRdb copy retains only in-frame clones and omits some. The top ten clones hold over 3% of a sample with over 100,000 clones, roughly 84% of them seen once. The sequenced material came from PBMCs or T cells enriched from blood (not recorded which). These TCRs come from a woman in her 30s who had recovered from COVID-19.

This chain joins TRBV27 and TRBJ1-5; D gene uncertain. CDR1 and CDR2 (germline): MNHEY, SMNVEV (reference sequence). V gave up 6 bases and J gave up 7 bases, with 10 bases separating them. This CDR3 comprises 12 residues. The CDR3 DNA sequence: TGTGCCAGCAGCTTAAAAGCGCAGCCCCAGCATTTT. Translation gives CASSLKAQPQHF.

CDR3 DNA: TGTGCCAGCAGCTCGCGGGCGAATCAAGAGACCCAGTACTTC. This encodes CASSSRANQETQYF. The V gene is TRBV7-8, the J gene TRBJ2-5; a weak D match, TRBD2 (5 bases). This CDR3 has 14 residues. Germline V gene sequence: CDR1 SGHVS, CDR2 FQNEAQ. Trimming cost V 4 bases and J 2 bases, with 11 bases left between them. The complete variable domain, with remaining parts taken from reference TRBV7-8 and TRBJ2-5, reads GAGVSQSPRYKVAKRGQDVALRCDPISGHVSLFWYQQALGQGPEFLTYFQNEAQLDKSGLPSDRFFAERPEGSVSTLKIQRTQQEDSAVYLCASSSRANQETQYFGPGTRLLVL.

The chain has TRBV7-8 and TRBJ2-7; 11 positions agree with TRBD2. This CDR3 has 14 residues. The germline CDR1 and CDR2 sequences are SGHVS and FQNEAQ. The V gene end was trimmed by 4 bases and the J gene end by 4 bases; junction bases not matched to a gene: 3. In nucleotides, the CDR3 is TGTGCCAGCAGCTCCGGGACTAGCGGTTACGAGCAGTACTTC. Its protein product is CASSSGTSGYEQYF. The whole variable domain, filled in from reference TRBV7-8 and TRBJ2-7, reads GAGVSQSPRYKVAKRGQDVALRCDPISGHVSLFWYQQALGQGPEFLTYFQNEAQLDKSGLPSDRFFAERPEGSVSTLKIQRTQQEDSAVYLCASSSGTSGYEQYFGPGTRLTVT.

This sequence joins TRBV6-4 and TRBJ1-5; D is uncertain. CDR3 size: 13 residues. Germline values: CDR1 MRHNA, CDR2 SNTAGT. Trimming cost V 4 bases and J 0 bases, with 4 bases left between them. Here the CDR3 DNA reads TGTGCCAGCAGTGTCAATAGCAATCAGCCCCAGCATTTT. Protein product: CASSVNSNQPQHF.

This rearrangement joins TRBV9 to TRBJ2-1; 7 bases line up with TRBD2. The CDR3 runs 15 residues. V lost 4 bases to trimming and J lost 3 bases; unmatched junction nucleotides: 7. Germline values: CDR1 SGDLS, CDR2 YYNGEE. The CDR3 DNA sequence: TGTGCCAGCAGCTCTAAGGCGGGGGTCTACAATGAGCAGTTCTTC. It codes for CASSSKAGVYNEQFF.

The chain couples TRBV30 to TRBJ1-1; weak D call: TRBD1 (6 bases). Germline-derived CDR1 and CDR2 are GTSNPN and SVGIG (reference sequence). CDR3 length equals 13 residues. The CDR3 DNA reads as TGTGCACGAGACCGGGACACCAACACTGAAGCTTTCTTT. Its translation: CARDRDTNTEAFF.

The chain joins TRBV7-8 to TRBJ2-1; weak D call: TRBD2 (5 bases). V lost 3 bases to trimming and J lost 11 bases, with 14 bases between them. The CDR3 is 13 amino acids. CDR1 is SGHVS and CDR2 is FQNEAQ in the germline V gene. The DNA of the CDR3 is TGTGCCAGCAGCTTGACTACGTGGAATCAGCAGTTCTTC. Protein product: CASSLTTWNQQFF.

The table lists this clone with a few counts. CDR3 loop: CASSVALSTDTQYF. DNA for the CDR3: TGTGCCAGCAGCGTAGCTCTAAGCACAGATACGCAGTATTTT. This sequence joins TRBV9 and TRBJ2-3; D call uncertain. Per germline, CDR1 SGDLS and CDR2 YYNGEE. Between the trimmed V and J ends, which lost 0 bases and 0 bases, there was a span of 5 bases. The CDR3 totals 14 residues.

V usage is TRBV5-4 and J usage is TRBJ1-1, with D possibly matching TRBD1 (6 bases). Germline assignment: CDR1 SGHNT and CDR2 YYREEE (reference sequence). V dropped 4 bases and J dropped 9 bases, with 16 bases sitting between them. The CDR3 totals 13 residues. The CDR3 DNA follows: TGTGCCAGCAGCAAACGGGGGGCTGGGAAAGCTTTCTTT. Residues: CASSKRGAGKAFF.

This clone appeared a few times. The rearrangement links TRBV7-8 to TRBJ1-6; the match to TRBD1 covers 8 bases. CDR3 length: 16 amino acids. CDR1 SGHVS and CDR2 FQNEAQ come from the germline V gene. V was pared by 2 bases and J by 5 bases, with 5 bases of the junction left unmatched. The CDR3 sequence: CASSLSSGGDNSPLHF. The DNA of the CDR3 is TGTGCCAGCAGCTTATCTTCAGGGGGCGATAATTCACCCCTCCACTTT.

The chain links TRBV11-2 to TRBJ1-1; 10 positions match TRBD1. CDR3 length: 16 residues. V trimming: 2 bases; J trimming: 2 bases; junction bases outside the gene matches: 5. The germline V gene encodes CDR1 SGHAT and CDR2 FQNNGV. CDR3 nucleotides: TGTGCCAGCAGCTTACTGGACAGGGGGACCAACACTGAAGCTTTCTTT. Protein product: CASSLLDRGTNTEAFF.

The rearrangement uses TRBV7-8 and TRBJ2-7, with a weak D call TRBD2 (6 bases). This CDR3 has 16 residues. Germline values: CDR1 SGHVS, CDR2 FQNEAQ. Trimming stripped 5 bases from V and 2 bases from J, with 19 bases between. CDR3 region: CASSPRTAGATYEQYF. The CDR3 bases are TGTGCCAGCAGCCCACGCACAGCGGGCGCTACCTACGAGCAGTACTTC.

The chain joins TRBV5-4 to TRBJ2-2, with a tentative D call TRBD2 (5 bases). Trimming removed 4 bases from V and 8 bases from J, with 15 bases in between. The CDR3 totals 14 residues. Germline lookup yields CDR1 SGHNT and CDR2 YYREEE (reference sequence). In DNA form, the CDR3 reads TGTGCCAGCAGCGAACATTTAGCGCGAGGGGAGCTGTTTTTT. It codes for CASSEHLARGELFF.

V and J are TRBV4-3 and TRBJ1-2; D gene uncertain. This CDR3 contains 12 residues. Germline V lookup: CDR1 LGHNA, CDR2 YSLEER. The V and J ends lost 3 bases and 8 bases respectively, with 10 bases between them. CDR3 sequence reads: CASSQGVGGYTF. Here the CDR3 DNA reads TGCGCCAGCAGCCAGGGAGTGGGGGGCTACACCTTC.

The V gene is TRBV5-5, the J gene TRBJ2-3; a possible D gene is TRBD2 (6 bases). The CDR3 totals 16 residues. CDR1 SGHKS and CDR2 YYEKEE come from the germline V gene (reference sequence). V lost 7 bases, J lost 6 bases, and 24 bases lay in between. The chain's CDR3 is CASFHWGRPPEDTQYF. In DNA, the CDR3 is TGTGCCAGCTTCCATTGGGGGAGGCCTCCCGAGGATACGCAGTATTTT. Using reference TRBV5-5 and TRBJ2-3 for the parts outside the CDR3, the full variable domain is DAGVTQSPTHLIKTRGQQVTLRCSPISGHKSVSWYQQVLGQGPQFIFQYYEKEERGRGNFPDRFSARQFPNYSSELNVNALLLGDSALYLCASFHWGRPPEDTQYFGPGTRLTVL.

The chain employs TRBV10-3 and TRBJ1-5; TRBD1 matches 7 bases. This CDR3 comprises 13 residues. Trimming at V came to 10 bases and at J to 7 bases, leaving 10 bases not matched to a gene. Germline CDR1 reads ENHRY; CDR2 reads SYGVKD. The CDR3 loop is CATQGVPLQPQHF. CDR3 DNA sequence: TGTGCCACCCAGGGGGTCCCTCTCCAGCCCCAGCATTTT.

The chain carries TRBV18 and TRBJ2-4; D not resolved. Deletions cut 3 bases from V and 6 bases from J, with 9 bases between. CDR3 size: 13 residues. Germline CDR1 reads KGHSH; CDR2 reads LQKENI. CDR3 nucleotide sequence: TGTGCCAGCTCACCCTATGGTGCAAACATTCAGTACTTC. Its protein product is CASSPYGANIQYF.

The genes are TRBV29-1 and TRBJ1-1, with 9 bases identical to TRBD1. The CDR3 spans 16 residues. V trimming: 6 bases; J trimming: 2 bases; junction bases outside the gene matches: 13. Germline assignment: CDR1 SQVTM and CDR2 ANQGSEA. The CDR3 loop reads CSVLFRPGQGNTEAFF. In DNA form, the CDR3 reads TGCAGCGTCCTCTTCCGGCCGGGACAGGGTAACACTGAAGCTTTCTTT.

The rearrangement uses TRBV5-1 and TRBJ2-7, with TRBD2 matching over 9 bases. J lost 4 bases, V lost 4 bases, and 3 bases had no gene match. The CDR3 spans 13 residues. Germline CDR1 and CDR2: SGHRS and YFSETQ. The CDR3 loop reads CASSGREGYEQYF. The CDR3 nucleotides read TGCGCCAGCAGCGGGCGGGAGGGTTACGAGCAGTACTTC.

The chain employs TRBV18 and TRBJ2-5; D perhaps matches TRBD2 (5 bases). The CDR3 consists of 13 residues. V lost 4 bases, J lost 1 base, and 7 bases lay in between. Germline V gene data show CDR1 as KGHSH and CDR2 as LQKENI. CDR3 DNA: TGTGCCAGCTCACGGAGGCCCCAAGAGACCCAGTACTTC. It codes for CASSRRPQETQYF.

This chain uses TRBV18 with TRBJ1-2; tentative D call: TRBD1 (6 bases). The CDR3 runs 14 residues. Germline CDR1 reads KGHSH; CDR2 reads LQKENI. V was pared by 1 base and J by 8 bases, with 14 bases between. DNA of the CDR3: TGTGCCAGCTCACCACAGGCAGGGGTAGTGGGCTACACCTTC. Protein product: CASSPQAGVVGYTF.

The CDR3 spells CASSYESDSMNTEAFF. The CDR3 DNA reads TGTGCCAGCAGTTACGAGTCGGACAGCATGAACACTGAAGCTTTCTTT. The chain carries TRBV6-5 and TRBJ1-1; a possible D gene is TRBD1 (6 bases). V lost 2 bases, J lost 0 bases, and 13 bases lay in between. CDR3 length equals 16 residues. Germline CDR1 MNHEY, CDR2 SVGAGI.

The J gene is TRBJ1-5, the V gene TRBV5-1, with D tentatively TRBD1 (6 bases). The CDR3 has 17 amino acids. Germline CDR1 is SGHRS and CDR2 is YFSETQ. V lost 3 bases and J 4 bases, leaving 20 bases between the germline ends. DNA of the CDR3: TGCGCCAGCAGCTCGGGGGGGCTCGGGTTGGGAAATCAGCCCCAGCATTTT. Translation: CASSSGGLGLGNQPQHF.

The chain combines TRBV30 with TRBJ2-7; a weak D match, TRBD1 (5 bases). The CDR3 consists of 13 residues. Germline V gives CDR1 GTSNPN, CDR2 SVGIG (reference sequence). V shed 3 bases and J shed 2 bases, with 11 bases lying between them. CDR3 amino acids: CAWRGVPPYEQYF. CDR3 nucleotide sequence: TGTGCCTGGAGAGGGGTACCCCCCTACGAGCAGTACTTC.

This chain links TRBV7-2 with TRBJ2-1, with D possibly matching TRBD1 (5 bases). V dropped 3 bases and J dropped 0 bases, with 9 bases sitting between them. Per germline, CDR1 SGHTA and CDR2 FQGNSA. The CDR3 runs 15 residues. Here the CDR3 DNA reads TGTGCCAGCAGCTTTGACAGAAGCTCCTACAATGAGCAGTTCTTC. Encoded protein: CASSFDRSSYNEQFF.

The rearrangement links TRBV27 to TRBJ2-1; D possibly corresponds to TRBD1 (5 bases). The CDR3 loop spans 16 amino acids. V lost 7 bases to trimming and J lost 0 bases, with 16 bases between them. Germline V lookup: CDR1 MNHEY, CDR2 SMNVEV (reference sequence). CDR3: CASTPYGDSSYNEQFF. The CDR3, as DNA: TGTGCCAGCACCCCGTATGGCGACAGCTCCTACAATGAGCAGTTCTTC.